This is a list of T cell receptor beta chains from one sample in a study of neurological immune-mediated disorders. MiXCR was run by TCRdb on the 5' RACE reads, yielding one entry per CDR3 protein. The sample consists of fewer than 30,000 distinct CDR3 sequences, around a fifth of them appearing once. Sequenced material: PBMCs. Source of these receptors: a woman aged 55-75 years in good health. Each CDR3 is given with its conserved first and last residue. The D gene is left open where the match is weak. Some rows have no size entry. The others give once, few or many, or a class for an expanded clone.

CDR3 length	V gene	J gene	clone size	D gene	CDR3 protein	CDR3 DNA
15	TRBV10-3	TRBJ2-5	many	NA	CAISESSGEQETQYF	TGTGCCATCAGTGAGTCGTCAGGGGAGCAAGAGACCCAGTACTTC
16	TRBV4-1	TRBJ2-2	NA	NA	CASSQGRQGWAGELFF	TGCGCCAGCAGCCAAGGAAGGCAGGGTTGGGCCGGGGAGCTGTTTTTT
16	TRBV21-1	TRBJ2-7	NA	NA	CASSNEDPPGHYEQYF	TGTGCCAGCAGCAACGAGGACCCGCCAGGCCACTACGAGCAGTACTTC
14	TRBV18	TRBJ2-5	many	TRBD1	CASSPTGSGETQYF	TGTGCCAGCTCACCGACAGGGTCGGGCGAGACCCAGTACTTC
11	TRBV10-3	TRBJ2-7	many	NA	CAIMFASEQYF	TGTGCCATCATGTTCGCCTCCGAGCAGTACTTC
13	TRBV10-3	TRBJ1-3	NA	NA	CAFSGISGITIYF	TGTGCCTTCAGTGGTATCTCTGGAATCACCATATATTTT
16	TRBV7-2	TRBJ2-3	many	TRBD2	CASSPRTSGGTDTQYF	TGTGCCAGCAGCCCCCGGACTAGCGGGGGCACAGATACGCAGTATTTT
15	TRBV6-1	TRBJ2-1	many	TRBD1	CASSEARKARDRQFF	TGTGCCAGCAGTGAAGCGCGGAAAGCACGGGACAGGCAGTTCTTC
13	TRBV4-2	TRBJ2-5	NA	NA	CASSQHGGETQYF	TGTGCCAGCAGCCAGCATGGGGGAGAGACCCAGTACTTC
14	TRBV6-1	TRBJ1-5	many	NA	CASSEQVSNQPQHF	TGTGCCAGCAGTGAACAGGTTAGCAATCAGCCCCAGCATTTT
13	TRBV28	TRBJ1-3	many	NA	CASTGTSGNTIYF	TGTGCCAGCACAGGGACCTCTGGAAACACCATATATTTT
19	TRBV7-2	TRBJ2-6	many	TRBD1	CASSLVGTGGLSGANVLTF	TGTGCCAGCAGCTTAGTAGGGACAGGGGGCCTCTCTGGGGCCAACGTCCTGACTTTC
14	TRBV4-2	TRBJ2-7	NA	TRBD1	CASSQDEDRGEQYF	TGTGCCAGCAGCCAAGACGAGGACAGGGGCGAGCAGTACTTC
17	TRBV4-1	TRBJ1-2	medium-sized	TRBD1	CASSQVPLTGGNYGYTF	TGCGCCAGCAGCCAAGTTCCTTTGACAGGGGGCAACTATGGCTACACCTTC
12	TRBV6-2/TRBV6-3	TRBJ1-5	NA	NA	CASSETRQPQHF	TGTGCCAGCAGTGAAACAAGGCAGCCCCAGCATTTT
15	TRBV7-9	TRBJ2-7	many	TRBD2	CASSSGGWPRGEQYF	TGTGCCAGCAGCTCGGGGGGGTGGCCCCGGGGTGAGCAGTACTTC
14	TRBV5-1	TRBJ1-6	NA	NA	CASSFGPGNSPLHF	TGCGCCAGCAGCTTCGGACCGGGTAATTCACCCCTCCACTTT
15	TRBV11-2	TRBJ2-1	many	NA	CASSLEGGPYNEQFF	TGTGCCAGCAGCTTAGAGGGGGGCCCATACAATGAGCAGTTCTTC
18	TRBV6-2/TRBV6-3	TRBJ1-1	many	NA	CASSAWDTDPTLNTEAFF	TGTGCCAGCAGTGCCTGGGACACCGACCCTACACTGAACACTGAAGCTTTCTTT
12	TRBV7-2	TRBJ1-5	many	NA	CASSSQGQPQHF	TGTGCCAGCAGCTCACAGGGTCAGCCCCAGCATTTT
14	TRBV18	TRBJ2-1	many	TRBD1	CASSRETGYNEQFF	TGTGCCAGCTCACGCGAGACAGGGTACAATGAGCAGTTCTTC
15	TRBV10-3	TRBJ2-3	medium-sized	TRBD2	CAISESSGGTDTQYF	TGTGCCATCAGTGAGTCGAGCGGGGGCACAGATACGCAGTATTTT
12	TRBV20-1	TRBJ1-1	many	NA	CSASRGRPEAFF	TGCAGTGCTAGTCGGGGGCGCCCTGAAGCTTTCTTT
16	TRBV7-9	TRBJ2-1	few	TRBD2	CASSLGLAGERNEQFF	TGTGCCAGCAGCTTAGGACTAGCGGGAGAGAGAAATGAGCAGTTCTTC
15	TRBV5-1	TRBJ2-1	many	TRBD2	CASSLGLAGYNEQFF	TGCGCCAGCAGCCTGGGACTAGCGGGGTACAATGAGCAGTTCTTC
16	TRBV7-9	TRBJ1-3	many	TRBD1	CASSLRQGNSGNTIYF	TGTGCCAGCAGCTTAAGACAGGGCAACTCTGGAAACACCATATATTTT
12	TRBV6-6	TRBJ1-1	few	NA	CASSYRQEEAFF	TGTGCCAGCAGTTACCGACAGGAAGAAGCTTTCTTT
17	TRBV15	TRBJ2-3	many	TRBD1	CATSRPWDRELPDTQYF	TGTGCCACCAGCAGACCTTGGGACAGAGAATTGCCAGATACGCAGTATTTT
13	TRBV28	TRBJ2-4	many	NA	CASSWSDGDIQYF	TGTGCCAGCAGTTGGAGCGACGGGGACATTCAGTACTTC
14	TRBV5-1	TRBJ2-7	NA	TRBD2	CASLPSGTVYEQYF	TGCGCCAGCTTACCTAGCGGGACTGTCTACGAGCAGTACTTC
14	TRBV20-1	TRBJ2-7	many	TRBD2	CSARLAGTYYEQYF	TGCAGTGCTCGACTAGCGGGGACCTACTACGAGCAGTACTTC
17	TRBV4-3	TRBJ2-2	many	TRBD2	CASSQEPPGGVHGELFF	TGCGCCAGCAGCCAAGAACCTCCGGGAGGAGTTCACGGGGAGCTGTTTTTT
16	TRBV5-1	TRBJ1-4	many	NA	CASSRQASAVNEKLFF	TGCGCCAGCAGCAGGCAGGCGTCTGCGGTTAATGAAAAACTGTTTTTT
18	TRBV9	TRBJ1-1	NA	TRBD1	CASSVAGQGGGLNTEAFF	TGTGCCAGCAGCGTAGCGGGACAGGGGGGAGGTCTGAACACTGAAGCTTTCTTT
15	TRBV5-5	TRBJ2-1	many	NA	CASSPSSGPYNEQFF	TGTGCCAGCAGCCCCTCCAGCGGGCCTTACAATGAGCAGTTCTTC
16	TRBV5-1	TRBJ2-1	many	TRBD2	CASSKTGTSGGNEQFF	TGCGCCAGCAGCAAGACCGGGACTAGCGGGGGAAATGAGCAGTTCTTC
12	TRBV2	TRBJ2-3	NA	NA	CASSRSSDTQYF	TGTGCCAGCAGCAGGTCTAGTGATACGCAGTATTTT
16	TRBV7-3	TRBJ2-1	many	TRBD1	CASSLTGAGSYNEQFF	TGTGCCAGCAGCTTGACAGGGGCTGGTTCCTACAATGAGCAGTTCTTC
13	TRBV5-1	TRBJ2-2	many	NA	CASSLLVTGELFF	TGCGCCAGCAGCTTACTAGTGACCGGGGAGCTGTTTTTT
14	TRBV6-6	TRBJ2-7	NA	NA	CASTLSRSTYEQYF	TGTGCTAGCACCCTCTCAAGGTCCACCTACGAGCAGTACTTC